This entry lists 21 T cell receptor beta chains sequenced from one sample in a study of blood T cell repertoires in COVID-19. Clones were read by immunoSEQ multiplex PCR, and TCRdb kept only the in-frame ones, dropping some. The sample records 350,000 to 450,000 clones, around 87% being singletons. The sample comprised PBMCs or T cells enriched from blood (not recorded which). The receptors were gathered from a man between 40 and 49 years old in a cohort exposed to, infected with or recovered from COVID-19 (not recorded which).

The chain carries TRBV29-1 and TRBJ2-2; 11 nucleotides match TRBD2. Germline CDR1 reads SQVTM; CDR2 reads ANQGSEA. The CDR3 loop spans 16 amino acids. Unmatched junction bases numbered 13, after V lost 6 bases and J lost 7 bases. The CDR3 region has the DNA TGCAGCGTGGAACTAGCGGGAGAGGCGGGTAGCGGGGAGCTGTTTTTT. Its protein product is CSVELAGEAGSGELFF.

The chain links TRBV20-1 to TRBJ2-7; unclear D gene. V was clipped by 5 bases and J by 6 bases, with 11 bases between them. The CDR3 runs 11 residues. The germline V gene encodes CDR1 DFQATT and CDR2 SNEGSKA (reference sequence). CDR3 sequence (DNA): TGCAGTGCTCTATATAATACCGAGCAGTACTTC. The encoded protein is CSALYNTEQYF.

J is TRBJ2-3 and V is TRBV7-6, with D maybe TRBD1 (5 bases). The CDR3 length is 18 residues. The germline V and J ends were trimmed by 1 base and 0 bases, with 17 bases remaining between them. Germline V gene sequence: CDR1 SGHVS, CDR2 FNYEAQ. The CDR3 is CASSLGGGETLSTDTQYF. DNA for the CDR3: TGTGCCAGCAGCTTAGGGGGCGGCGAGACTCTCAGCACAGATACGCAGTATTTT.

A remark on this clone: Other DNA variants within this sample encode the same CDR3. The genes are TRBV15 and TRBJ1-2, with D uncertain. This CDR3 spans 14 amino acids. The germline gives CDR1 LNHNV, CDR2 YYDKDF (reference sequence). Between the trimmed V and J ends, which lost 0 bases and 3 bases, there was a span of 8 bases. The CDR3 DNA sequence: TGTGCCACCAGCAGAGATCGAGGGTACTATGGCTACACCTTC. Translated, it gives CATSRDRGYYGYTF.

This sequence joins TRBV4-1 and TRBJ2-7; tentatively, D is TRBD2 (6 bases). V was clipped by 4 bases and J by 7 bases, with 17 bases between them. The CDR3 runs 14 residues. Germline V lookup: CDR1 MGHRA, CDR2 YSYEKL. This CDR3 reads CASSPQIGAGEQYF. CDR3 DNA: TGCGCCAGCAGCCCTCAGATCGGGGCGGGAGAGCAGTACTTC.

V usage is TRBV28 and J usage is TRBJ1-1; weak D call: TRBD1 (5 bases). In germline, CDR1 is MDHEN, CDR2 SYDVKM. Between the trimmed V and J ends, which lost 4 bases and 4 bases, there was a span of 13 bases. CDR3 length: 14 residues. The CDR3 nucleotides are TGTGCCAGCAGTTCCGAACCGGGGGGCACTGAAGCTTTCTTT. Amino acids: CASSSEPGGTEAFF.

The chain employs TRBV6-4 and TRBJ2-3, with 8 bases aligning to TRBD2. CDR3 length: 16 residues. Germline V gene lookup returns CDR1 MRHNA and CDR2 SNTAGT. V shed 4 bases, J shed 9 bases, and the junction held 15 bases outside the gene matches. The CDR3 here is CASSARAGLAIETQYF. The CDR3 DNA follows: TGTGCCAGCAGTGCCAGGGCCGGACTAGCAATCGAGACGCAGTATTTT.

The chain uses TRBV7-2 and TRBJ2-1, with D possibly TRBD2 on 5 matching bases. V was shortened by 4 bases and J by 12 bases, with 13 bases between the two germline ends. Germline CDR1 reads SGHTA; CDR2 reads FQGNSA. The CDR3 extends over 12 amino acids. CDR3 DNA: TGTGCCAGCAGCTCCCCGCCGGCGGGGCAGTTCTTC. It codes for CASSSPPAGQFF.

The CDR3 bases are TGTGCCAGCAGCTACAGACAGGGGCGGGGACAGCCCCAGCATTTT. Its translation is CASSYRQGRGQPQHF. The chain joins TRBV27 to TRBJ1-5; 8 bases are a match to TRBD1. Germline lookup yields CDR1 MNHEY and CDR2 SMNVEV (reference sequence). This CDR3 has 15 residues. Germline trimming cut 6 bases from V and 7 bases from J; bases unmatched to any gene: 11.

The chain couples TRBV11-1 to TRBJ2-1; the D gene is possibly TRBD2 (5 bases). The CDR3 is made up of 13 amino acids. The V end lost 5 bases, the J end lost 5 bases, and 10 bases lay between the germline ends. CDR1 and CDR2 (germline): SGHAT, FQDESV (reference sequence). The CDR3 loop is CASSGSSHNEQFF. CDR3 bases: TGTGCCAGCAGCGGGAGTTCTCACAATGAGCAGTTCTTC.

The CDR3 sequence: CASSKKESYEQYF. The CDR3 nucleotides read TGTGCCAGCAGTAAAAAAGAGAGCTACGAGCAGTACTTC. The gene calls are TRBV6-5 and TRBJ2-7; D ambiguous. The CDR3 extends over 13 amino acids. Germline CDR1 and CDR2: MNHEY and SVGAGI. Trimming stripped 5 bases from V and 3 bases from J, with 11 bases between.

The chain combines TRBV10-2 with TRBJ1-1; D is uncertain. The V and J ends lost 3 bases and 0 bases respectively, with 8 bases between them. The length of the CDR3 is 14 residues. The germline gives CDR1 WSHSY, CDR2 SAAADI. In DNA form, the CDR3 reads TGCGCCAGCAGTGAAATAGTAATGAACACTGAAGCTTTCTTT. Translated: CASSEIVMNTEAFF.

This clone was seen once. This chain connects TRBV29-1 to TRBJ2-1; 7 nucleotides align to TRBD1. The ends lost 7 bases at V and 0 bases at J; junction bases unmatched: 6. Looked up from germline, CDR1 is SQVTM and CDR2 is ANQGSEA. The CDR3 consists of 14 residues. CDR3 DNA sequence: TGCAGCGCCCCCAGGGGGAGCTCCTACAATGAGCAGTTCTTC. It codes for CSAPRGSSYNEQFF.

CDR3 protein: CASSPGSGRAFEQYF. The DNA for the CDR3 is TGCGCCAGCAGCCCTGGTAGCGGGAGGGCCTTCGAGCAGTACTTC. The rearrangement joins TRBV5-1 to TRBJ2-7, with 11 positions matching TRBD2. The length of the CDR3 is 15 residues. CDR1 and CDR2 from the germline V gene are SGHRS and YFSETQ. Trimming took 4 bases from V and 6 from J; bases not matched to a gene: 9.

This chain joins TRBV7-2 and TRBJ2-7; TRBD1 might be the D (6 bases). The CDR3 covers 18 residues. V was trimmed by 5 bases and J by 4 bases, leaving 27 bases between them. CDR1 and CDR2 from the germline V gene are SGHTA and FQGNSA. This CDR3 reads CASSPQGALVRDLYEQYF. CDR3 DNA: TGTGCCAGCAGCCCACAGGGAGCCCTCGTCCGTGATTTATACGAGCAGTACTTC.

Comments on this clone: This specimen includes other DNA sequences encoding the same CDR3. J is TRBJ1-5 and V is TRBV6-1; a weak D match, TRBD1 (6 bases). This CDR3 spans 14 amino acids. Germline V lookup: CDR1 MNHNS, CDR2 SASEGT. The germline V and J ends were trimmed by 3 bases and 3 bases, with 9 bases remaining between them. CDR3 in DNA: TGTGCCAGCAGTGAGGGACAAAACAATCAGCCCCAGCATTTT. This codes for CASSEGQNNQPQHF.

The CDR3 DNA reads TGTGCCAGCAGCTTTGGGGCTAGCGGTAACTACGAGCAGTACTTC. It specifies CASSFGASGNYEQYF. The V and J genes are TRBV12-1 and TRBJ2-7; TRBD2 is taken as the D call from the table, unchecked against the DNA. TRBV12-1 represents a pseudogene. CDR3 length: 15 amino acids.

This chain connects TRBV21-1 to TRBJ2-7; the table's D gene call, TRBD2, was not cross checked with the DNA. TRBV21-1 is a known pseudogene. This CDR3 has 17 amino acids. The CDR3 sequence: CASSKARRGRRGDEQYF. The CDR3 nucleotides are TGTGCCAGCAGCAAAGCGCGTCGCGGGAGGCGGGGGGACGAGCAGTACTTC.

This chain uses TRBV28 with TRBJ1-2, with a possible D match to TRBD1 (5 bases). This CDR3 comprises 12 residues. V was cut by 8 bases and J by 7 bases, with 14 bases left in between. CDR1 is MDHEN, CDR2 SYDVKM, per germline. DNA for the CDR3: TGTGCCAGCGGACCCTTGCAGGGTGGCTACACCTTC. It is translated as CASGPLQGGYTF.

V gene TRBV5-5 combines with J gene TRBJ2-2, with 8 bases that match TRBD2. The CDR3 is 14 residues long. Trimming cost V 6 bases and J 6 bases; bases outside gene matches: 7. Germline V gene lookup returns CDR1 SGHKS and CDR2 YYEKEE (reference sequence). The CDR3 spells CASTREGWAGELFF. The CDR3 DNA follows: TGTGCCAGCACCCGGGAGGGGTGGGCCGGGGAGCTGTTTTTT.

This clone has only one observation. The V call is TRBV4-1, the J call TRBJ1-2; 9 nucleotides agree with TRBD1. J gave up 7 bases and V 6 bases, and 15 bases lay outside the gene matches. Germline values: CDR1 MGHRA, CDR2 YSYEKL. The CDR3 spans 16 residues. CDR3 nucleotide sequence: TGCGCCAGCAGTGAAGAGCGGGACAGGGCCTATGGTGGCTACACCTTC. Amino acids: CASSEERDRAYGGYTF.